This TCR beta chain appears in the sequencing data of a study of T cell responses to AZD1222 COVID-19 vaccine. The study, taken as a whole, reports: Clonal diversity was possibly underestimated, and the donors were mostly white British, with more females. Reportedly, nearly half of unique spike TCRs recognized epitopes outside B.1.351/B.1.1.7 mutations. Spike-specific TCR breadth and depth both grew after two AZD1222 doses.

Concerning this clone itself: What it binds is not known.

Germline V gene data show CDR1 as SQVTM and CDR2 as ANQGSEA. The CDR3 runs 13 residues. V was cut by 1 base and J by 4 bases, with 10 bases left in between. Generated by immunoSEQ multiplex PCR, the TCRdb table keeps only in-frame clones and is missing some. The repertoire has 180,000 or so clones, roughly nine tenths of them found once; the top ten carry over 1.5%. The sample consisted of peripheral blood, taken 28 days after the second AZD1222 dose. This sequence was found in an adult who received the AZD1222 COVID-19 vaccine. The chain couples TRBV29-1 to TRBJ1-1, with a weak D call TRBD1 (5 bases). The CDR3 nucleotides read TGCAGCGTTGAAGGTAGGGGAGGCACTGAAGCTTTCTTT. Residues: CSVEGRGGTEAFF.